Sequencing of this T cell receptor (beta chain) was carried out in a study of CD8 T cells in Susac syndrome. The patients who served as multiple sclerosis controls were treatment-naive and had stable or active relapsing-remitting disease that fulfilled the revised McDonald criteria. CDR1 is LNHNV and CDR2 is YYDKDF in the germline V gene (reference sequence). This CDR3 contains 13 residues. V was shortened by 0 bases and J by 5 bases, with 7 bases between the two germline ends. cDNA came from roughly 0.53 to 1 ug RNA primed by random hexamers. Amplification of TCR beta CDR3 spanned 54 Vbeta and 13 Jbeta via immunoSEQ multiplex PCR. TCRdb reanalysed the immunoSEQ multiplex PCR reads using MiXCR and keeps one entry per CDR3 protein. Altogether 190,000 or so distinct CDR3 sequences are present, 85% to 95% being singletons, with the ten largest covering 0.082%.

This chain links TRBV15 with TRBJ1-2, with a weak D call TRBD1 (6 bases). The clonotype was recovered from a human donor with multiple sclerosis. The sequencing input was CD4+ T cells from PBMCs. This chain's CDR3 is CATSRDRGYGYTF. The CDR3 DNA reads as TGTGCCACCAGCAGAGATAGGGGGTATGGCTACACCTTC. The entire variable domain, with the rest obtained from reference TRBV15 and TRBJ1-2, is as follows: DAMVIQNPRYQVTQFGKPVTLSCSQTLNHNVMYWYQQKSSQAPKLLFHYYDKDFNNEADTPDNFQSRRPNTSFCFLDIRSPGLGDTAMYLCATSRDRGYGYTFGSGTRLTVV.